The rows below give T cell receptor beta chains drawn from one sample of a study of shared clonotypes between healthy human individuals. Assay used: immunoSEQ multiplex PCR; TCRdb lists only in-frame clones, some missing. The sample yields about 610,000 clones, approximately 96% seen once. The sequenced sample consisted of naive CD8+ T cells sorted from blood. The receptors stem from a woman aged 30 to 39 in good health. CDR3s include the opening cysteine and the closing phenylalanine or tryptophan. The size of a clone is reported for some rows only, either as once, few or many, or as a class for expanded clones.

14 - TRBJ2-7 TRBV27 CASSPVSAYYEQYF
16 - TRBJ2-7 TRBV11-2 CASSLDGQGFPYEQYF
12 - TRBJ2-7 TRBV19 CASSGGTDEQYF
14 - TRBJ2-1 TRBV27 CASTRTGSHNEQFF
20 - TRBJ1-3 TRBV27 CASSSRDTGGRGSSGNTIYF
16 - TRBJ2-3 TRBV5-1 CASSLDTGPSTDTQYF
13 - TRBJ1-5 TRBV19 CASSIFRDQPQHF
15 - TRBJ2-1 TRBV5-4 CASSPPGLGQGEQFF
11 - TRBJ1-1 TRBV9 CASTTLTEAFF
12 - TRBJ2-7 TRBV28 CASSFRGYEQYF
14 - TRBJ1-1 TRBV7-9 CASNAQGPAPEAFF
15 once TRBJ1-2 TRBV19 CASSMWTGTNYGYTF
14 - TRBJ2-7 TRBV5-6 CASSLGQRNYEQYF
16 - TRBJ1-5 TRBV6-1 CASSEARGTGFQPQHF
14 - TRBJ2-7 TRBV29-1 CSVRGAGGYYEQYF
15 - TRBJ2-7 TRBV7-3 CASSLVAGGTYEQYF
15 - TRBJ2-7 TRBV11-2 CASSLVAVSSYEQYF
15 once TRBJ2-5 TRBV18 CASSSNREGIETQYF
14 - TRBJ2-3 TRBV28 CASSQSGGTDTQYF
16 - TRBJ2-2 TRBV5-1 CASSLGFGAAAGELFF
14 - TRBJ1-1 TRBV6-1 CASLLRQRDTEAFF
11 - - TRBV5-4 CASSLGPEQYF
17 - TRBJ2-7 TRBV7-8 CASSSGLAGGPVVEQYF
14 - TRBJ1-1 TRBV6-4 CASSDSMGNTEAFF
14 - TRBJ2-1 TRBV27 CASSPGTAYNEQFF
13 - TRBJ2-1 TRBV28 CASGRSSYNEQFF
13 - TRBJ2-7 TRBV18 CASSNDRSYEQYF
17 - TRBJ2-7 TRBV4-1 CASRSQESAGGSSEQYF
14 - TRBJ2-1 TRBV28 CASGFDPLYNEQFF
16 - TRBJ2-1 TRBV14 CASSQDGTGAYNEQFF
13 - TRBJ2-1 TRBV4-1 CASSQVVDNEQFF
16 - TRBJ2-1 TRBV13 CASSLGTDTYYNEQFF
16 - TRBJ2-1 TRBV19 CASSIKTVDIYNEQFF
13 - TRBJ2-7 TRBV27 CASSLRGAYEQYF
13 once - TRBV28 CASRAGVPYEQYF
14 - TRBJ1-1 TRBV9 CASSSGQGDTEAFF
15 - TRBJ1-4 TRBV6-1 CASSVYRGTNEKLFF
15 - TRBJ1-5 TRBV5-4 CASSLWIQKNQPQHF
16 - TRBJ2-1 TRBV5-1 CASSSTSLSSYNEQFF
15 - TRBJ2-1 TRBV7-6 CASSLSGSSYNEQFF
12 - TRBJ2-3 TRBV5-4 CASSQFTDTQYF